Given below is one TCR beta chain in context. The entire patient cohort was treatment-naive prior to thyroid surgery. The germline V and J ends were trimmed by 1 base and 4 bases, with 11 bases remaining between them. Germline lookup yields CDR1 GTSNPN and CDR2 SVGIG (reference sequence). The CDR3 contains 14 residues. The entry originates in a study of metastatic and nonmetastatic thyroid tumors. The overall study: Repertoires of blood and of tissue (tumor or nodule) from malignant and benign thyroid patients were compared.

MiXCR re-clonotyped the PCR reads for TCRdb. The repertoire includes about 33,000 clones, approximately 15% of them detected once, and about 4.6% sits in the top ten. Sequenced material: blood. The V and J genes are TRBV30 and TRBJ1-5; D is ambiguous. The TCR was taken from a female donor with papillary thyroid cancer or a benign thyroid nodule (not recorded which). Some clones in this sample may be carry-over from other donors' samples. CDR3 protein: CAWSGRDNNQPQHF. The CDR3 region has the DNA TGTGCCTGGAGTGGTCGGGATAATAATCAGCCCCAGCATTTT.